The 24 T cell receptor beta chains in this list originate from one sample, sequenced in a study of T cells after yellow fever vaccination (dated 2019 in TCRdb). Interpreted using the paper, the treatment or condition label stands for: live attenuated yellow fever vaccine strain. The library was made by 5' RACE. Data came from an Illumina HiSeq 2500. The raw public data were reprocessed by TCRdb itself: fastp quality trimming at Q25, MiXCR clonotype calling, in-frame beta chains only. Here each entry gathers all rows of one CDR3 protein and keeps the most common genes and DNA. For this sample there are 400,000 or so distinct CDR3 sequences; 11% appear just once. Less than 20% of the sample comes from the top ten. Specimen: PBMCs, collected on the day of the first yellow fever vaccination. These receptors originate from a man aged 18 to 35 who received the YFV17D yellow fever vaccine.

The chain links TRBV18 to TRBJ2-7, with D possibly TRBD2 on 6 matching bases. CDR1 is KGHSH and CDR2 is LQKENI in the germline V gene. V was trimmed by 3 bases and J by 6 bases, leaving 15 bases between them. The CDR3 covers 14 residues. The CDR3 region is CASSPRIGGFEQYV. CDR3 in DNA: TGTGCCAGCTCACCCCGAATAGGAGGGTTCGAGCAGTACGTC.

The V call is TRBV25-1, the J call TRBJ1-2; perhaps TRBD1 as D (6 bases). Germline CDR1 is MGHDK and CDR2 is SYGVNS. Deletions cut 3 bases from V and 7 bases from J, with 18 bases between. The CDR3 length is 15 residues. The DNA of the CDR3 is TGTGCCAGCAGTGAGGCCGTCCAGGGGCACGGTGGCTACACCTTC. This encodes CASSEAVQGHGGYTF.

The chain uses TRBV14 and TRBJ2-1; 9 nucleotides agree with TRBD2. The CDR3 contains 14 residues. Losses at the gene ends were 4 bases for V and 9 bases for J; bases not matched to a gene: 7. In germline, CDR1 is SGHDN, CDR2 FVKESK. CDR3 sequence (DNA): TGTGCCAGCAGCCGCGGGGGGGCCCTCGGTGAGCAGTTCTTC. This codes for CASSRGGALGEQFF.

The chain carries TRBV6-1 and TRBJ2-2; D tentatively fits TRBD1 or TRBD2 (5 bases each). Germline CDR1 reads MNHNS; CDR2 reads SASEGT. The V end was cut by 7 bases, the J end by 6 bases, with 15 bases between. The CDR3 has 14 amino acids. The CDR3 DNA reads TGTGCCAGCACCCGAGGGGATATGGCCGGGGAGCTGTTTTTT. Translating it yields CASTRGDMAGELFF.

Remarks on this clonotype: This clone may be a read error of a much larger clone one base away. V usage is TRBV12-3 or TRBV12-4 and J usage is TRBJ1-6, with unresolved D. The CDR3 length is 14 residues. The CDR3 DNA reads TGTGCCAGCACTCAGAACTCCTGTAATTCACCCCTCCACTTT. This encodes CASTQNSCNSPLHF.

The V and J genes are TRBV5-6 and TRBJ2-3; D not resolved. Between the trimmed V and J ends, which lost 3 bases and 8 bases, there was a span of 10 bases. CDR1 SGHDT and CDR2 YYEEEE come from the germline V gene. The CDR3 runs 12 residues. CDR3 protein: CASSYRTGTQYF. The CDR3 region has the DNA TGTGCCAGCAGCTATCGGACGGGTACGCAGTATTTT.

This clonotype occurred many times. The V call is TRBV10-3, the J call TRBJ2-3, with TRBD1 matching 7 bases. CDR3 size: 14 residues. V lost 6 bases and J lost 3; bases outside the gene matches: 6. Germline CDR1 ENHRY, CDR2 SYGVKD. CDR3 bases: TGTGCCATCAGGAAGGGACAGCGGACAGATACGCAGTATTTT. Translated, it gives CAIRKGQRTDTQYF.

This clonotype came up once. The chain's CDR3 is CASSLWTGTRSNQPQHF. In DNA, the CDR3 is TGTGCCAGCAGCTTGTGGACAGGGACCCGTAGCAATCAGCCCCAGCATTTT. This chain uses TRBV5-4 with TRBJ1-5, with TRBD1 matching over 8 bases. The CDR3 has 17 amino acids. V lost 1 base, J lost 0 bases, and 6 bases stayed unmatched. Looked up from germline, CDR1 is SGHNT and CDR2 is YYREEE (reference sequence).

V is TRBV20-1 and J is TRBJ1-5, with D hard to call. Germline V gives CDR1 DFQATT, CDR2 SNEGSKA (reference sequence). The CDR3 covers 15 residues. The germline V and J ends were trimmed by 1 base and 0 bases, with 10 bases remaining between them. This chain's CDR3 is CSARVSRSSNQPQHF. CDR3 coding DNA: TGCAGTGCTAGAGTAAGCAGGAGTAGCAATCAGCCCCAGCATTTT.

This chain uses TRBV3-1 with TRBJ2-5; a possible D gene is TRBD2 (6 bases). Germline V gene sequence: CDR1 LGHDT, CDR2 YNNKEL (reference sequence). The CDR3 is 16 residues long. Trimming stripped 1 base from V and 2 bases from J, with 14 bases between. This CDR3 is CASSQAHSGRQETQYF. The CDR3 DNA reads TGTGCCAGCAGCCAAGCGCATAGCGGCCGTCAAGAGACCCAGTACTTC.

The rearrangement uses TRBV11-2 and TRBJ2-1, with TRBD1 matching 10 bases. Trimming took 5 bases from V and 8 from J; bases not matched to a gene: 6. The length of the CDR3 is 14 residues. Germline V lookup: CDR1 SGHAT, CDR2 FQNNGV. CDR3: CASSHRDRGDEQFF. In DNA form, the CDR3 reads TGTGCCAGCAGCCACCGGGACAGGGGCGATGAGCAGTTCTTC.

This clonotype was observed many times. The V gene is TRBV5-4, the J gene TRBJ2-5, with D unclear. CDR1 and CDR2 from the germline V gene are SGHNT and YYREEE (reference sequence). Deletions cut 0 bases from V and 5 bases from J, with 8 bases between. There are 13 residues in the CDR3. CDR3 in amino acids: CASSLEETETQYF. The CDR3 coding sequence is TGTGCCAGCAGCTTGGAGGAGACGGAGACCCAGTACTTC.

In this sample, this clonotype turned up many times. The chain couples TRBV12-3 or TRBV12-4 to TRBJ2-5; D ambiguous. The V end lost 7 bases, the J end lost 7 bases, and 16 bases lay between the germline ends. CDR3 length equals 13 residues. The CDR3 DNA reads TGTGCCAGCAAACCCCATGAATGGATGACCCAGTACTTC. Translated, it gives CASKPHEWMTQYF.

The V call is TRBV7-9, the J call TRBJ2-5, with D maybe TRBD1 (5 bases). Germline CDR1 is SEHNR and CDR2 is FQNEAQ (reference sequence). Trimming stripped 4 bases from V and 3 bases from J, with 12 bases between. The CDR3 runs 14 residues. Written as DNA, the CDR3 is TGTGCCAGCAGCTCAGTCCAGGGCAAAGAGACCCAGTACTTC. Protein sequence: CASSSVQGKETQYF.

The chain joins TRBV6-2 or TRBV6-3 to TRBJ2-7; D gene uncertain. There are 13 residues in the CDR3. The V gene lost 2 bases and the J gene lost 2 bases, with 7 bases spanning the gap. CDR1 is MNHEY and CDR2 is SVGEGT in the germline V gene. The CDR3 here is CASSYPGPYEQYV. In DNA form, the CDR3 reads TGTGCCAGCAGTTACCCCGGGCCCTACGAGCAGTACGTC.

This clonotype was detected many times. The chain uses TRBV12-3 or TRBV12-4 and TRBJ2-1; TRBD1 matches 9 bases. The CDR3 spans 17 residues. After removal of 5 bases from V and 8 bases from J, the junction contained 16 bases not matched to a gene. In DNA form, the CDR3 reads TGTGCCAGCAGTCCGGCCCCGGGACAGGGCTCGGGGGATGAGCAGTTCTTC. It is translated as CASSPAPGQGSGDEQFF.

This clonotype was counted ten times or more. The V gene is TRBV7-9, the J gene TRBJ2-5; D is uncertain. The CDR3 loop spans 14 amino acids. The germline gives CDR1 SEHNR, CDR2 FQNEAQ (reference sequence). Between the trimmed V and J ends, which lost 4 bases and 2 bases, there was a span of 11 bases. DNA of the CDR3: TGTGCCAGCAGCTACTGGGCTTTACAAGAGACCCAGTACTTC. Its translation: CASSYWALQETQYF.

This clonotype has just a few counts. J is TRBJ1-5 and V is TRBV12-3 or TRBV12-4; no reliable D call. Trimming took 6 bases from V and 4 from J, leaving 16 bases between them. The CDR3 is made up of 15 amino acids. CDR3 amino acids: CASSADGVTNQPQHF. The CDR3 coding sequence is TGTGCCAGCAGCGCCGACGGCGTGACGAATCAGCCCCAGCATTTT.

CDR3 loop: CASSRGQTNTGELFF. The CDR3 nucleotides read TGTGCCAGCAGTCGGGGACAGACCAACACCGGGGAGCTGTTTTTT. The rearrangement joins TRBV6-1 to TRBJ2-2, with 7 bases that match TRBD1. Germline V lookup: CDR1 MNHNS, CDR2 SASEGT. The CDR3 runs to 15 residues. Trimming took 5 bases from V and 2 from J; bases not matched to a gene: 5.

This clonotype came up a few times. The chain combines TRBV5-4 with TRBJ2-2; D gene uncertain. This CDR3 comprises 12 residues. CDR1 is SGHNT and CDR2 is YYREEE in the germline V gene (reference sequence). V gave up 4 bases and J gave up 8 bases, with 9 bases separating them. In DNA form, the CDR3 reads TGTGCCAGCAGCGCCGCGTCTGGGGAGCTGTTTTTT. Protein product: CASSAASGELFF.

The chain employs TRBV5-1 and TRBJ1-4; the match to TRBD1 covers 7 bases. The V gene end was trimmed by 4 bases and the J gene end by 8 bases; junction bases not matched to a gene: 14. Germline-derived CDR1 and CDR2 are SGHRS and YFSETQ. There are 16 residues in the CDR3. The CDR3 sequence: CASSQGQASGKEKLFF. The CDR3 coding sequence is TGCGCCAGCAGCCAAGGACAGGCCTCAGGGAAAGAAAAACTGTTTTTT.

The rearrangement links TRBV7-2 to TRBJ2-2; no reliable D call. The CDR3 is made up of 15 amino acids. Germline-derived CDR1 and CDR2 are SGHTA and FQGNSA. V was trimmed by 1 base and J by 0 bases, leaving 6 bases between them. The CDR3 spells CASSLGIPNTGELFF. For the CDR3, the DNA is TGTGCCAGCAGCTTAGGCATCCCGAACACCGGGGAGCTGTTTTTT.

The genes are TRBV7-2 and TRBJ2-1; the match to TRBD2 covers 12 bases. V was clipped by 5 bases and J by 9 bases; unmatched bases: 8. Germline-derived CDR1 and CDR2 are SGHTA and FQGNSA. The CDR3 runs to 15 residues. CDR3 sequence (DNA): TGTGCCAGCAGCCCTAGGACTAGCGGGGTGGGTGAGCAGTTCTTC. This sequence encodes CASSPRTSGVGEQFF.

This CDR3 is CSVADRGKETQYF. The CDR3 region has the DNA TGCAGCGTAGCCGACAGGGGAAAAGAGACCCAGTACTTC. The chain recombines TRBV29-1 with TRBJ2-5, with 8 positions matching TRBD1. Trimming cost V 6 bases and J 3 bases; bases outside gene matches: 6. Germline V lookup: CDR1 SQVTM, CDR2 ANQGSEA. The CDR3 sequence is 13 residues long. Full variable domain (remainder filled in from reference TRBV29-1 and TRBJ2-5): SAVISQKPSRDICQRGTSLTIQCQVDSQVTMMFWYRQQPGQSLTLIATANQGSEATYESGFVIDKFPISRPNLTFSTLTVSNMSPEDSSIYLCSVADRGKETQYFGPGTRLLVL.